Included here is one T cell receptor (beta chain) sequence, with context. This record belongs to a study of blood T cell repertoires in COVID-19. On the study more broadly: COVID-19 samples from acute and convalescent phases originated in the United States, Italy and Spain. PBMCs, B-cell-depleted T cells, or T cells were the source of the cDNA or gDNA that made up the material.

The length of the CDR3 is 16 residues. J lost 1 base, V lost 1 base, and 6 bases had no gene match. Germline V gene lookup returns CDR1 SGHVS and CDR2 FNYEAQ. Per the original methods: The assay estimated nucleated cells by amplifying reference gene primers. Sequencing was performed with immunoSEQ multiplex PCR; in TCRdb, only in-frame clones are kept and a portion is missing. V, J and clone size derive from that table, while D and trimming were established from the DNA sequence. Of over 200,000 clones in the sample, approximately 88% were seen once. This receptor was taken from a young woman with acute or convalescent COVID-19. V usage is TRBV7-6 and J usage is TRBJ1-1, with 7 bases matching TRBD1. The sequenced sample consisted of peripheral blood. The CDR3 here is CASSLGIGGSNTEAFF. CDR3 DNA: TGTGCCAGCAGCTTAGGTATAGGGGGCTCGAACACTGAAGCTTTCTTT. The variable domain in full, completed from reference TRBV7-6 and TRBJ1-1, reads GAGVSQSPRYKVTKRGQDVALRCDPISGHVSLYWYRQALGQGPEFLTYFNYEAQQDKSGLPNDRFSAERPEGSISTLTIQRTEQRDSAMYRCASSLGIGGSNTEAFFGQGTRLTVV.